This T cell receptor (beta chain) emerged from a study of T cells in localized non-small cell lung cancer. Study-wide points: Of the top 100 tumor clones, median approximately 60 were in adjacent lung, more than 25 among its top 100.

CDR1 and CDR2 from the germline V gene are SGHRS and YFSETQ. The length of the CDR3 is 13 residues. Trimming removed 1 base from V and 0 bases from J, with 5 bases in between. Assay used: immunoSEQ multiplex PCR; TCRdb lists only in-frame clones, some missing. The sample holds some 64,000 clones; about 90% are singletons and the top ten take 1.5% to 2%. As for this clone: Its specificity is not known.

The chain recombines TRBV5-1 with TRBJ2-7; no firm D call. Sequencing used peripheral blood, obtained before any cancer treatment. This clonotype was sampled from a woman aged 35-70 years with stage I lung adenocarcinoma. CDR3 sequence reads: CASSLSNSYEQYF. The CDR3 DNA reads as TGCGCCAGCAGCTTGTCCAACTCCTACGAGCAGTACTTC.